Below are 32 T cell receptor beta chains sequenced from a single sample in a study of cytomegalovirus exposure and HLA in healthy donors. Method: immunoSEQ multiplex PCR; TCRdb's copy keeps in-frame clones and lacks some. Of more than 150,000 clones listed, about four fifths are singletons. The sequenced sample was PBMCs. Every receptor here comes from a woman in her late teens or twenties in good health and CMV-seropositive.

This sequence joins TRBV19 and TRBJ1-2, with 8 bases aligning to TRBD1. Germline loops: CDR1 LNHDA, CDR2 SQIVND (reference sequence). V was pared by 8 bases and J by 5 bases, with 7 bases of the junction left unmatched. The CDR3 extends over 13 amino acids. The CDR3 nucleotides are TGTGCCAGTGACACAGGGGGTGGGTATGGCTACACCTTC. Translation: CASDTGGGYGYTF.

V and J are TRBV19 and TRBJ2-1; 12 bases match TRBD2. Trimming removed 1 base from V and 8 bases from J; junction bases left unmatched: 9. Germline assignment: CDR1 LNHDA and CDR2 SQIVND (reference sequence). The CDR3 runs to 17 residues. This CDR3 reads CASSIALAGGPRDEQFF. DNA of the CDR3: TGTGCCAGTAGTATAGCACTAGCGGGGGGCCCTAGGGATGAGCAGTTCTTC. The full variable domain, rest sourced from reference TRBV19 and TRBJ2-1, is DGGITQSPKYLFRKEGQNVTLSCEQNLNHDAMYWYRQDPGQGLRLIYYSQIVNDFQKGDIAEGYSVSREKKESFPLTVTSAQKNPTAFYLCASSIALAGGPRDEQFFGPGTRLTVL.

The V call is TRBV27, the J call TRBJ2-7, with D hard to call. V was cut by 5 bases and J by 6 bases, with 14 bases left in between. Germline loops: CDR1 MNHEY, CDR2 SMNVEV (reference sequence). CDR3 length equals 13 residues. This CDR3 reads CASSLRDNPEQYF. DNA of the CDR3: TGTGCCAGCAGTCTCCGCGACAATCCCGAGCAGTACTTC.

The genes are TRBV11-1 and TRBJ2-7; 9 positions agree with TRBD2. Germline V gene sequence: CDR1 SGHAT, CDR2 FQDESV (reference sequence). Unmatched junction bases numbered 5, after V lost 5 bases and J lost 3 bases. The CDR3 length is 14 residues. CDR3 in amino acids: CASSPGLAIYEQYF. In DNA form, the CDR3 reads TGTGCCAGCAGCCCGGGACTAGCAATCTACGAGCAGTACTTC.

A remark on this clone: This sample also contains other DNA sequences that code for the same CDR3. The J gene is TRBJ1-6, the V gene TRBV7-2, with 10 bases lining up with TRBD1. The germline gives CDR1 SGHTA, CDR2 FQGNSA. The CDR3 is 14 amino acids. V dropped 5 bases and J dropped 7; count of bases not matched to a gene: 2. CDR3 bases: TGTGCCAGCAGCCCGGGACAGGGGAATTCACCCCTCCACTTT. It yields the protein CASSPGQGNSPLHF.

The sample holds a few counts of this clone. The CDR3 sequence: CASSLGGIINEQYF. CDR3 sequence (DNA): TGCGCCAGCAGCTTGGGAGGGATAATAAACGAGCAGTACTTC. The chain employs TRBV5-1 and TRBJ2-7; possible D gene TRBD2, 5 bases. Germline-derived CDR1 and CDR2 are SGHRS and YFSETQ. CDR3 size: 14 residues. The V end was cut by 0 bases, the J end by 5 bases, with 12 bases between.

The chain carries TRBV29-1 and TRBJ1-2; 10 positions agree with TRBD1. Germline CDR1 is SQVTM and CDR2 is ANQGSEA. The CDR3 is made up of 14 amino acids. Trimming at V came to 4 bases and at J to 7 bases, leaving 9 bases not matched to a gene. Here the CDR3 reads CSVVTGTGESGYTF. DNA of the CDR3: TGCAGCGTTGTGACCGGGACAGGGGAGAGTGGCTACACCTTC. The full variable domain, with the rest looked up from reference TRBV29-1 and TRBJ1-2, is SAVISQKPSRDICQRGTSLTIQCQVDSQVTMMFWYRQQPGQSLTLIATANQGSEATYESGFVIDKFPISRPNLTFSTLTVSNMSPEDSSIYLCSVVTGTGESGYTFGSGTRLTVV.

CDR3 DNA sequence: TGTGCCATCAGTGAGTCGACGGGGACTAGCACAGATACGCAGTATTTT. Amino acids: CAISESTGTSTDTQYF. V gene TRBV10-3 combines with J gene TRBJ2-3; tentatively, D is TRBD2 (6 bases). V shed 0 bases and J shed 0 bases, with 10 bases lying between them. The CDR3 runs 16 residues. Germline V gives CDR1 ENHRY, CDR2 SYGVKD.

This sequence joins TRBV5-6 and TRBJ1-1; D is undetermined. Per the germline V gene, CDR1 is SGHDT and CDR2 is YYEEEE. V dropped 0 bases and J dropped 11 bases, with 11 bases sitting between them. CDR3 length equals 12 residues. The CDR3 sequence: CASSLVEGPAFF. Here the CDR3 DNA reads TGTGCCAGCAGCTTGGTCGAGGGCCCGGCTTTCTTT.

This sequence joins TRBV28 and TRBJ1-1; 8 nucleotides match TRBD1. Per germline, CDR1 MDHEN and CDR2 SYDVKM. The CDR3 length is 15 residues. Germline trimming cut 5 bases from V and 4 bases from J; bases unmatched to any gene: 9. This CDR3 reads CASSEQQGVLTEAFF. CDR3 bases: TGTGCCAGCAGTGAACAACAGGGGGTCCTCACTGAAGCTTTCTTT.

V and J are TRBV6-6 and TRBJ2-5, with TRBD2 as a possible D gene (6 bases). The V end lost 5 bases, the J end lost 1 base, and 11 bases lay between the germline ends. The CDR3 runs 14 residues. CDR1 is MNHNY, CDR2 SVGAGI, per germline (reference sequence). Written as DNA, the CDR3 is TGTGCCAGCAGTAACGCGGGAAGCCAAGAGACCCAGTACTTC. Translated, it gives CASSNAGSQETQYF.

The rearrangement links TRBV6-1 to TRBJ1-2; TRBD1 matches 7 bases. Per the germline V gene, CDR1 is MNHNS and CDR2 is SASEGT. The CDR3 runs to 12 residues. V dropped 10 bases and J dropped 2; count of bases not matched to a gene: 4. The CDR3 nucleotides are TGTGCCACCCAGGGGGGAAACTATGGCTACACCTTC. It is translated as CATQGGNYGYTF.

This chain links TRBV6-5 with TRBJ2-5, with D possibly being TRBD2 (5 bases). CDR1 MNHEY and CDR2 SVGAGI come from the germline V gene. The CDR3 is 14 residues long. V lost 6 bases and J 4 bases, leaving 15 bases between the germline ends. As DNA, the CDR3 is TGTGCCAGCAGCCCGGGAACCACACTAGAGACCCAGTACTTC. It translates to CASSPGTTLETQYF.

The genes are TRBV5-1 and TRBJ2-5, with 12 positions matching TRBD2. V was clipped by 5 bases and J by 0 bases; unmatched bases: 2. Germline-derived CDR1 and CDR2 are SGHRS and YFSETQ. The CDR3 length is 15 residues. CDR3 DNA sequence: TGCGCCAGCAGTACTAGCGGGGGGTACCAAGAGACCCAGTACTTC. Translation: CASSTSGGYQETQYF.

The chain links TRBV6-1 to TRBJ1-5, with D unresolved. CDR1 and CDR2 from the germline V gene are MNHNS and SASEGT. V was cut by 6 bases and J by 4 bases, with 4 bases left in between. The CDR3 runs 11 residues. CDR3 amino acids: CASSRNQPQHF. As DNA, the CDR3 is TGTGCCAGCAGCCGGAATCAGCCCCAGCATTTT.

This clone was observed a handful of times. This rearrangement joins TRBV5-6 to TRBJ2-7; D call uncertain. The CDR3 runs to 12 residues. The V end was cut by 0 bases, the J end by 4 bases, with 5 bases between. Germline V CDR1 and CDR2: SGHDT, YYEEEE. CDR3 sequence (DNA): TGTGCCAGCAGCTTGGCCCAATACGAGCAGTACTTC. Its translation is CASSLAQYEQYF.

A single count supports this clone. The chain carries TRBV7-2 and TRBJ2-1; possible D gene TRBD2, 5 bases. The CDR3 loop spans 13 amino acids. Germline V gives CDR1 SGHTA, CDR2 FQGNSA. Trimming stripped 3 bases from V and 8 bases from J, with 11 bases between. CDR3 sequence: CASSLRGNYEQFF. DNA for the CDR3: TGTGCCAGCAGCTTGAGAGGGAACTATGAGCAGTTCTTC.

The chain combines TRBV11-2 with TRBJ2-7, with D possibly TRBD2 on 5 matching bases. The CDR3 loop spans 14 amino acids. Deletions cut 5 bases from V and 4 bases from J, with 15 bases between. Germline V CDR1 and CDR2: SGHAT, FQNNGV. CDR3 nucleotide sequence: TGTGCCAGCAGCGCGGCGGGCTTGACGTACGAGCAGTACTTC. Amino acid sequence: CASSAAGLTYEQYF.

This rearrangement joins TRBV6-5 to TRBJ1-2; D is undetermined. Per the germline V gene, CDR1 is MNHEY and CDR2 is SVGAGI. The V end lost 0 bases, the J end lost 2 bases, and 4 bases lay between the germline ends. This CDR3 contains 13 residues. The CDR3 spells CASSYSGNYGYTF. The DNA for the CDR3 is TGTGCCAGCAGTTACTCGGGCAACTATGGCTACACCTTC.

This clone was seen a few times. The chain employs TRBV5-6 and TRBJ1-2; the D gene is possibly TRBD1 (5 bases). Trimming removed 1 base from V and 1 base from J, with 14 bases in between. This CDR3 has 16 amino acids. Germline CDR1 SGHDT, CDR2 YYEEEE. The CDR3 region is CASSLPPVQDNYGYTF. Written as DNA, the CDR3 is TGTGCCAGCAGCTTGCCGCCAGTACAGGATAACTATGGCTACACCTTC.

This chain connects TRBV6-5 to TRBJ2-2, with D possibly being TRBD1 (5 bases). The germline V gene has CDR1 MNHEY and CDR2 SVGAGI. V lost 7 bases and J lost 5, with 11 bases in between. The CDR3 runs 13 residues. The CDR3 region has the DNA TGTGCCAGCAAAGGGGTTTATACCGGGGAGCTGTTTTTT. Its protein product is CASKGVYTGELFF.

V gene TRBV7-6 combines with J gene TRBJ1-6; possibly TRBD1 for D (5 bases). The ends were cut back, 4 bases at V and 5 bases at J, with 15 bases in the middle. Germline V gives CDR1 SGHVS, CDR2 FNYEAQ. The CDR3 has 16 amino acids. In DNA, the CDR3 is TGTGCCAGCAGCTCAGGGCAGGGACTTAATAATTCACCCCTCCACTTT. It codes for CASSSGQGLNNSPLHF. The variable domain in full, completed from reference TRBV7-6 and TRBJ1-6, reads GAGVSQSPRYKVTKRGQDVALRCDPISGHVSLYWYRQALGQGPEFLTYFNYEAQQDKSGLPNDRFSAERPEGSISTLTIQRTEQRDSAMYRCASSSGQGLNNSPLHFGNGTRLTVT.

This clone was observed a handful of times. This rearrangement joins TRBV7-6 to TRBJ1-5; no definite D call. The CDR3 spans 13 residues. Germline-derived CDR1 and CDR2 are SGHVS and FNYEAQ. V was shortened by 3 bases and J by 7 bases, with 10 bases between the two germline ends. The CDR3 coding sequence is TGTGCCAGCAGCTTTTACGAGCAACAGCCCCAGCATTTT. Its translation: CASSFYEQQPQHF.

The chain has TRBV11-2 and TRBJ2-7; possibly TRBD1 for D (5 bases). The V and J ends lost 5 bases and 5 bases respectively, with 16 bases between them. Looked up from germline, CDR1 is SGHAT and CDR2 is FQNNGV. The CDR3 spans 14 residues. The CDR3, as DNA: TGTGCCAGCAGCCTTGCCAGGGTTAGGAACGAGCAGTACTTC. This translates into CASSLARVRNEQYF.

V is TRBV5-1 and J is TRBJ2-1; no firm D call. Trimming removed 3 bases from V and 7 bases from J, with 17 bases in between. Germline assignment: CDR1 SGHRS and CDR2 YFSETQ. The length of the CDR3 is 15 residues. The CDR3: CASSWKPGLTNEQFF. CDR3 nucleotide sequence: TGCGCCAGCAGCTGGAAACCGGGTCTAACTAATGAGCAGTTCTTC.

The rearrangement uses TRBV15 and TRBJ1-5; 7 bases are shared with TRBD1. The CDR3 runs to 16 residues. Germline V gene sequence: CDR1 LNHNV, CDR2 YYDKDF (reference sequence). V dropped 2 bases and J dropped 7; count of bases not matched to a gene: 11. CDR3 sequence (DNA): TGTGCCACCAGCAGAACTACCGGACAGGTTGCACAGCCCCAGCATTTT. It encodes CATSRTTGQVAQPQHF.

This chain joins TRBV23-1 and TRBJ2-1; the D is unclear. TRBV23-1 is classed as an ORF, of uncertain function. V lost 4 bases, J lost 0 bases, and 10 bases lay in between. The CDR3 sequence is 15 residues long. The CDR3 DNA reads TGCGCCAGCAGTCTAGCTCCCTACTCCTACAATGAGCAGTTCTTC. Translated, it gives CASSLAPYSYNEQFF.

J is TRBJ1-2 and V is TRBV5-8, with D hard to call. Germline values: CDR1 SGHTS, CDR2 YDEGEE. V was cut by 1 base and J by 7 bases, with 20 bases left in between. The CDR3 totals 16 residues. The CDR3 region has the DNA TGTGCCAGCAGCTTGCATGATGGCCCCTCTCCCCCTGGCTACACCTTC. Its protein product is CASSLHDGPSPPGYTF.

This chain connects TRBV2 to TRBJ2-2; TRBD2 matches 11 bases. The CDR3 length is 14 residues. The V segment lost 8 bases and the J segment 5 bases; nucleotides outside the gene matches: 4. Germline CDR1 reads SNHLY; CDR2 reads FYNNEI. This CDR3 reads CASEGLADTGELFF. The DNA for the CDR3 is TGTGCCAGCGAGGGACTAGCGGATACCGGGGAGCTGTTTTTT.

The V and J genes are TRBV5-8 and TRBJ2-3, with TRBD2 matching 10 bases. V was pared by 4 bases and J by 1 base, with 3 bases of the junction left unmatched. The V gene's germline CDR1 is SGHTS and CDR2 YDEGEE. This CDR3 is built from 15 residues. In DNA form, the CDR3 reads TGTGCCAGCAGCCTGGGGACTAGCGGCACAGATACGCAGTATTTT. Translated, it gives CASSLGTSGTDTQYF.

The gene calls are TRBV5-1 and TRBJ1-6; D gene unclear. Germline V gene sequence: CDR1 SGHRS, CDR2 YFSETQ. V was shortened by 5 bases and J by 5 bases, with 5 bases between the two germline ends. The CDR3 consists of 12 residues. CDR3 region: CASRADNSPLHF. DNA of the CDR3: TGCGCCAGCAGGGCCGATAATTCACCCCTCCACTTT. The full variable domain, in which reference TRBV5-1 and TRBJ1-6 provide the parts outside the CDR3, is KAGVTQTPRYLIKTRGQQVTLSCSPISGHRSVSWYQQTPGQGLQFLFEYFSETQRNKGNFPGRFSGRQFSNSRSEMNVSTLELGDSALYLCASRADNSPLHFGNGTRLTVT.

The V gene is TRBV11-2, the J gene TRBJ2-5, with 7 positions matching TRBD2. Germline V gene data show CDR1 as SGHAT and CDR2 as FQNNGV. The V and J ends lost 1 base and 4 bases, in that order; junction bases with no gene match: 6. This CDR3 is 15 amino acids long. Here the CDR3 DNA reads TGTGCCAGCAGCTTAGGCGTTCCGGGAGGAGAGACCCAGTACTTC. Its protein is CASSLGVPGGETQYF. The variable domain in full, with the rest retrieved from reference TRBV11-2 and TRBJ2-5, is EAGVAQSPRYKIIEKRQSVAFWCNPISGHATLYWYQQILGQGPKLLIQFQNNGVVDDSQLPKDRFSAERLKGVDSTLKIQPAKLEDSAVYLCASSLGVPGGETQYFGPGTRLLVL.